One sample yielded the 9 T cell receptor beta chains listed below, sequenced in a study of T cell changes during pregnancy in multiple sclerosis. TCRdb keeps only in-frame clones here, not all; method: immunoSEQ multiplex PCR. The repertoire holds roughly 80,000 clones, with approximately 93% as singletons. This sample comprised peripheral blood, obtained in the second trimester of pregnancy. The origin of the receptors is a female donor with multiple sclerosis, enrolled in a pregnancy study.

This clone has just one count. This chain joins TRBV7-2 and TRBJ2-7; D perhaps matches TRBD1 (5 bases). From germline, CDR1 is SGHTA and CDR2 FQGNSA. The CDR3 covers 14 residues. V dropped 0 bases and J dropped 3 bases, with 9 bases sitting between them. CDR3 in amino acids: CASSLASGNYEQYF. The CDR3 region has the DNA TGTGCCAGCAGCTTAGCTTCAGGGAACTACGAGCAGTACTTC.

J is TRBJ2-1 and V is TRBV27, with D possibly matching TRBD1 (5 bases). V lost 2 bases, J lost 4 bases, and 9 bases lay in between. Per germline, CDR1 MNHEY and CDR2 SMNVEV (reference sequence). The CDR3 length is 14 residues. This CDR3 is CASSLRTSYNEQFF. In DNA form, the CDR3 reads TGTGCCAGCAGTTTAAGGACATCTTACAATGAGCAGTTCTTC.

This clone has only one observation. This chain's CDR3 is CASSLTSEVDTQYF. In DNA form, the CDR3 reads TGTGCCAGCAGCTTAACTAGCGAGGTTGATACGCAGTATTTT. V is TRBV13 and J is TRBJ2-3; TRBD2 matches at 7 bases. Germline assignment: CDR1 PRHDT and CDR2 FYEKMQ (reference sequence). V lost 2 bases and J lost 6; bases outside the gene matches: 5. The CDR3 loop spans 14 amino acids.

The V and J genes are TRBV7-9 and TRBJ1-2; D is perhaps TRBD1 (6 bases). This CDR3 spans 14 amino acids. Trimming removed 4 bases at V and 4 bases at J, with 13 bases between. Germline CDR1 and CDR2: SEHNR and FQNEAQ (reference sequence). CDR3 amino acids: CASSSYDRTYGYTF. The CDR3 nucleotides read TGTGCCAGCAGCTCTTATGACAGGACCTATGGCTACACCTTC.

J is TRBJ2-7 and V is TRBV6-8, with 8 bases fitting TRBD1. The CDR3 totals 15 residues. Germline assignment: CDR1 MNHGY and CDR2 SAAAGT. The V and J ends lost 0 bases and 2 bases, in that order; junction bases with no gene match: 3. The CDR3 DNA sequence: TGTGCCAGCAGTTACTCCGGGACAGGCCCCTACGAGCAGTACTTC. Its protein product is CASSYSGTGPYEQYF.

The CDR3 DNA reads TGTGCCAGCAGCTTATCGGGGTTCGACTATGGCTACACCTTC. This translates into CASSLSGFDYGYTF. This chain uses TRBV13 with TRBJ1-2, with D unclear. The CDR3 has 14 residues. V lost 2 bases to trimming and J lost 3 bases, with 10 bases between them. CDR1 is PRHDT and CDR2 is FYEKMQ in the germline V gene (reference sequence).

The genes are TRBV7-3 and TRBJ2-2, with D uncertain. The V end was cut by 2 bases, the J end by 0 bases, with 4 bases between. Germline-derived CDR1 and CDR2 are SGHTA and FQGTGA. The CDR3 runs 14 residues. The CDR3 sequence is CASSLESNTGELFF. CDR3 in DNA: TGTGCCAGCAGCTTAGAGTCGAACACCGGGGAGCTGTTTTTT.

V gene TRBV6-5 combines with J gene TRBJ1-1; 7 bases fit TRBD1. The V gene end was trimmed by 2 bases and the J gene end by 4 bases; junction bases not matched to a gene: 1. CDR3 size: 13 residues. The germline V gene encodes CDR1 MNHEY and CDR2 SVGAGI. CDR3 amino acids: CASSYQGVTEAFF. Written as DNA, the CDR3 is TGTGCCAGCAGTTACCAGGGGGTCACTGAAGCTTTCTTT.

The chain recombines TRBV11-1 with TRBJ2-1; tentative D call: TRBD2 (5 bases). V dropped 5 bases and J dropped 6 bases, with 20 bases sitting between them. Germline loops: CDR1 SGHAT, CDR2 FQDESV (reference sequence). The CDR3 runs 16 residues. CDR3 amino acids: CASSHGLRAVTNEQFF. For the CDR3, the DNA is TGTGCCAGCAGCCACGGGTTGAGGGCAGTAACCAATGAGCAGTTCTTC.